This T cell receptor (beta chain) was captured by sequencing in a study of blood T cell repertoires in COVID-19. Overall study: COVID-19 samples collected from the United States, Italy and Spain covered acute and convalescent phases. From T cells, B-cell-depleted T cells, or PBMCs came the material, which was cDNA or gDNA.

V gave up 4 bases and J gave up 4 bases; unmatched junction bases: 4. The germline V gene encodes CDR1 LGHNA and CDR2 YSLEER. This CDR3 spans 15 amino acids. Authors' processing steps: For nucleated cells, counts were estimated from reference gene primer amplification. TCRdb keeps only in-frame clones here, not all; method: immunoSEQ multiplex PCR. Clone size and the V and J calls come from that table; the DNA yielded D and trimming. The table lists about 70,000 clones, over 75% of them singletons, with 2.5% to 3% in the top ten. The rearrangement links TRBV4-3 to TRBJ2-1; 10 positions match TRBD2. The sequence derives from a man between 50 and 59 years old with acute or convalescent COVID-19. The specimen was peripheral blood. CDR3 sequence reads: CASSLGTSVYNEQFF. The DNA of the CDR3 is TGCGCCAGCAGCCTCGGGACTAGCGTATACAATGAGCAGTTCTTC.